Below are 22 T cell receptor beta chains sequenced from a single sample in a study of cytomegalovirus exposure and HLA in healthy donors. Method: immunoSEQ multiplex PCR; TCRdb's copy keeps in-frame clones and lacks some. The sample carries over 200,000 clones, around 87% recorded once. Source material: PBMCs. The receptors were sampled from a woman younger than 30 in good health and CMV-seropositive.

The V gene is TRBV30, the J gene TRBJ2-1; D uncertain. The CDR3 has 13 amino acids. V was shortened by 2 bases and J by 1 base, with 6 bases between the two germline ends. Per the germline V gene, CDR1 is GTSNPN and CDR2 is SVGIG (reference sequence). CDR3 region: CAWSSESYNEQFF. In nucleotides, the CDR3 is TGTGCCTGGAGTAGCGAGTCCTACAATGAGCAGTTCTTC.

The CDR3 spells CASSLVTGSYEQYF. Here the CDR3 DNA reads TGTGCCAGCAGCTTAGTAACAGGAAGCTACGAGCAGTACTTC. The chain has TRBV7-9 and TRBJ2-7, with a weak D call TRBD1 (5 bases). This CDR3 is built from 14 residues. Germline CDR1 SEHNR, CDR2 FQNEAQ (reference sequence). The V end lost 1 base, the J end lost 3 bases, and 10 bases lay between the germline ends.

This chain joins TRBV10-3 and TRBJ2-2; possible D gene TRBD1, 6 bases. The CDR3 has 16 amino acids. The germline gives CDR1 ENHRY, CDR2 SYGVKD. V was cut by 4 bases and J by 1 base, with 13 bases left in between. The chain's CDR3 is CAISGSGTMNTGELFF. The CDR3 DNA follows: TGTGCCATCAGTGGCTCCGGGACAATGAACACCGGGGAGCTGTTTTTT.

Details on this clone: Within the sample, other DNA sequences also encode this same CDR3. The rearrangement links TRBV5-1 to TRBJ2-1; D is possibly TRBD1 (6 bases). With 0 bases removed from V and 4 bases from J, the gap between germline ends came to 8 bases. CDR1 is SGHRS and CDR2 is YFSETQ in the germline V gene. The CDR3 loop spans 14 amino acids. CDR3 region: CASSLGGGYNEQFF. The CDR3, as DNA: TGCGCCAGCAGCTTGGGAGGGGGATACAATGAGCAGTTCTTC.

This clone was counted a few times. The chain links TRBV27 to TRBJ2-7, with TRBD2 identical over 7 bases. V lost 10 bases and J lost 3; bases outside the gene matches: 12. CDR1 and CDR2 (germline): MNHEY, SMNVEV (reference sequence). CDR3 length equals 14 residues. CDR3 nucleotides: TGTGCCACCGCGAGGGAGGGTAGGGGCTACGAGCAGTACTTC. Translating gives CATAREGRGYEQYF.

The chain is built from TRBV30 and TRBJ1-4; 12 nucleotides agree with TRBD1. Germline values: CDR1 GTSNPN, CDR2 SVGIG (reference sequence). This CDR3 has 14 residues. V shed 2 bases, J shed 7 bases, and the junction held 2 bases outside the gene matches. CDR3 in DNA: TGTGCCTGGAGTCGGGGACAGGGGGCTGAAAAACTGTTTTTT. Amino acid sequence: CAWSRGQGAEKLFF. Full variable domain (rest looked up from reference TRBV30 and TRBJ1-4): SQTIHQWPATLVQPVGSPLSLECTVEGTSNPNLYWYRQAAGRGLQLLFYSVGIGQISSEVPQNLSASRPQDRQFILSSKKLLLSDSGFYLCAWSRGQGAEKLFFGSGTQLSVL.

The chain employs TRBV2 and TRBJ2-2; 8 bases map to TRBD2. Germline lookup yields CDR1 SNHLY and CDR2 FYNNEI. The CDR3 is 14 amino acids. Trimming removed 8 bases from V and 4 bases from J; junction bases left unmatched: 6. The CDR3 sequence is CASLREAFTGELFF. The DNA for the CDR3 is TGTGCCAGCTTGCGGGAGGCGTTCACCGGGGAGCTGTTTTTT.

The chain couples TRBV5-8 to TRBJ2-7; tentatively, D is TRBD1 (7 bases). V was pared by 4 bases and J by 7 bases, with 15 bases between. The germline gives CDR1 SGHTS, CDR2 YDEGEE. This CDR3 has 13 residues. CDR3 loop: CASSPGGQREQYF. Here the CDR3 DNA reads TGTGCCAGCAGCCCCGGGGGACAGCGGGAGCAGTACTTC.

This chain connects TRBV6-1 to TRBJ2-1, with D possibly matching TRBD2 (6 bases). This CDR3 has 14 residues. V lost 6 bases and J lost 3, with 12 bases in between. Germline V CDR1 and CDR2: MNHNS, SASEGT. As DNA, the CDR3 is TGTGCCAGCAGGGTAGCGGTAAACTACAATGAGCAGTTCTTC. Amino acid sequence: CASRVAVNYNEQFF.

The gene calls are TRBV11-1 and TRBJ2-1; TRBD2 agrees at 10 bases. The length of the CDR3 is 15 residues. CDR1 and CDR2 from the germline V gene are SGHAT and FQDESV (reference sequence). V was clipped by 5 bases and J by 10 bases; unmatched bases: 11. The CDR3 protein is CASSHRLAGVGEQFF. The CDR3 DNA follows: TGTGCCAGCAGCCACAGGCTAGCGGGAGTAGGGGAGCAGTTCTTC.

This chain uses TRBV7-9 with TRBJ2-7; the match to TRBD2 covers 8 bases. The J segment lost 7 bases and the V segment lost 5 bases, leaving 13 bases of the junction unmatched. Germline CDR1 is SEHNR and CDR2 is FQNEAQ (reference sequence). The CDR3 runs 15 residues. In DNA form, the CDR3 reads TGTGCCAGCAGCGGCGCAGCGGGAGAGGGGGGGGAGCAGTACTTC. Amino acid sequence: CASSGAAGEGGEQYF.

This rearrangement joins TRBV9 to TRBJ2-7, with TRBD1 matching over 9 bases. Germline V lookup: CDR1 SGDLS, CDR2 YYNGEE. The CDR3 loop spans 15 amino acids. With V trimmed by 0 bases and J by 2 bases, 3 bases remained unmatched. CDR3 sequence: CASSVDGTGTYEQYF. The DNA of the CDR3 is TGTGCCAGCAGCGTAGACGGGACAGGGACCTACGAGCAGTACTTC.

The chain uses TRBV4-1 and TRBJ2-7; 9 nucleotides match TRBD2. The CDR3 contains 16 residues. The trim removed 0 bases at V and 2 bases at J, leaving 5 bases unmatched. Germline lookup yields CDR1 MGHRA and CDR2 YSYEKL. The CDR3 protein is CASSQDEREAAYEQYF. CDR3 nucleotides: TGCGCCAGCAGCCAAGATGAGCGGGAGGCAGCCTACGAGCAGTACTTC.

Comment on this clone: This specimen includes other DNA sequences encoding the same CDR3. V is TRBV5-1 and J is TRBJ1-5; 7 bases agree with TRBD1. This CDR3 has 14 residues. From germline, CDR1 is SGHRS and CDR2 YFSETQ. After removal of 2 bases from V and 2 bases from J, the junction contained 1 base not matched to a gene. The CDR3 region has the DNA TGCGCCAGCAGCTTTGGGACAGGCAATCAGCCCCAGCATTTT. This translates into CASSFGTGNQPQHF.

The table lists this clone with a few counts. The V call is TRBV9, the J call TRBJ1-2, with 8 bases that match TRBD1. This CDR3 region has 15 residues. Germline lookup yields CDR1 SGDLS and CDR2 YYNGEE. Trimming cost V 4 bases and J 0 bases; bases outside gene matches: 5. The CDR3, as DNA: TGTGCCAGCAGCCCGCGGACAGGGTCTAACTATGGCTACACCTTC. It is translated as CASSPRTGSNYGYTF.

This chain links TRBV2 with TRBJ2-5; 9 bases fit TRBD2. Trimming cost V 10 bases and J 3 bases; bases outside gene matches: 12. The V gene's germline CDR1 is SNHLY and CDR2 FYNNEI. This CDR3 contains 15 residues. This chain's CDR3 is CATLSGGGREETQYF. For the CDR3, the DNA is TGTGCCACACTTTCTGGGGGCGGGAGGGAAGAGACCCAGTACTTC.

CDR3 amino acids: CSVDGGTGGGETQYF. The CDR3 nucleotides read TGCAGCGTTGACGGGGGGACAGGGGGCGGCGAGACCCAGTACTTC. The chain is built from TRBV29-1 and TRBJ2-5, with 12 bases identical to TRBD1. V trimming: 3 bases; J trimming: 5 bases; junction bases outside the gene matches: 7. CDR1 and CDR2 from the germline V gene are SQVTM and ANQGSEA. The CDR3 covers 15 residues.

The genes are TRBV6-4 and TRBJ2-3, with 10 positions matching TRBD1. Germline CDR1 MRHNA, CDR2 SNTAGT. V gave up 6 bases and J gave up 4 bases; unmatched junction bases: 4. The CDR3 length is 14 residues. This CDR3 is CASSGTGAADTQYF. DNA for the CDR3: TGTGCCAGCAGCGGGACAGGGGCGGCAGATACGCAGTATTTT.

The CDR3 nucleotides read TGTGCCAGCACTCCGGACGGGGGTAGGGAGTTGGCTTTCTTT. Protein sequence: CASTPDGGRELAFF. The rearrangement links TRBV6-5 to TRBJ1-1; the D gene is possibly TRBD1 (5 bases). V shed 7 bases and J shed 11 bases, with 23 bases lying between them. This CDR3 has 14 residues. The germline CDR1 and CDR2 sequences are MNHEY and SVGAGI.

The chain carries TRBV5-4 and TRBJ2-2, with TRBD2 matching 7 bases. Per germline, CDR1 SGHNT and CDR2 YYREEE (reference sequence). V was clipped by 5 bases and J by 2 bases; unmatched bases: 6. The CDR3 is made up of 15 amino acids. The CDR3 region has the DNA TGTGCCAGCAGTGCCGGGACTACTAACACCGGGGAGCTGTTTTTT. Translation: CASSAGTTNTGELFF.

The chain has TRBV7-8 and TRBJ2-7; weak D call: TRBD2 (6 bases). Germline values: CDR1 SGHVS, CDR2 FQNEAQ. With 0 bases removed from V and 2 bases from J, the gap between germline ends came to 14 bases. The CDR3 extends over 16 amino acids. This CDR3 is CASSLASGLVAYEQYF. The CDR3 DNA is TGTGCCAGCAGCTTAGCATCGGGACTCGTCGCCTACGAGCAGTACTTC.

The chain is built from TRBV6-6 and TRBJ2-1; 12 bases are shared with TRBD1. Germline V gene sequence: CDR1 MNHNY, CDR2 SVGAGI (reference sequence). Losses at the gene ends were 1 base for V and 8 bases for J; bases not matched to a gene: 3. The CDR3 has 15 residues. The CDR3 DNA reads TGTGCCAGCAGTTACTGGGACAGGGGGCGCGATGAGCAGTTCTTC. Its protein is CASSYWDRGRDEQFF.